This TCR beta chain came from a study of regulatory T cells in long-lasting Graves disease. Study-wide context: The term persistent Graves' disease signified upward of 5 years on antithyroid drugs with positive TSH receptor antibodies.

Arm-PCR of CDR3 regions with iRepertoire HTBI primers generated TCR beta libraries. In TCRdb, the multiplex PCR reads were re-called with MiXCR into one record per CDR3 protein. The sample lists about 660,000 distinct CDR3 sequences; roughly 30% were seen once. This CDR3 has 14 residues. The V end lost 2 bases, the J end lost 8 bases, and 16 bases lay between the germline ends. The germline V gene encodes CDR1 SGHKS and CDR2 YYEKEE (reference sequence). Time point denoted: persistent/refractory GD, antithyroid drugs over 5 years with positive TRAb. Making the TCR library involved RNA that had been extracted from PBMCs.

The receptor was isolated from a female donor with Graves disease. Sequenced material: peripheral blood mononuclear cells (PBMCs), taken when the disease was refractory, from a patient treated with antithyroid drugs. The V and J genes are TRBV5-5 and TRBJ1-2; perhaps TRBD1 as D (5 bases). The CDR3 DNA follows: TGTGCCAGCAGCTTTGCCGGGGCTGGGGGAGGCTACACCTTC. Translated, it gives CASSFAGAGGGYTF.